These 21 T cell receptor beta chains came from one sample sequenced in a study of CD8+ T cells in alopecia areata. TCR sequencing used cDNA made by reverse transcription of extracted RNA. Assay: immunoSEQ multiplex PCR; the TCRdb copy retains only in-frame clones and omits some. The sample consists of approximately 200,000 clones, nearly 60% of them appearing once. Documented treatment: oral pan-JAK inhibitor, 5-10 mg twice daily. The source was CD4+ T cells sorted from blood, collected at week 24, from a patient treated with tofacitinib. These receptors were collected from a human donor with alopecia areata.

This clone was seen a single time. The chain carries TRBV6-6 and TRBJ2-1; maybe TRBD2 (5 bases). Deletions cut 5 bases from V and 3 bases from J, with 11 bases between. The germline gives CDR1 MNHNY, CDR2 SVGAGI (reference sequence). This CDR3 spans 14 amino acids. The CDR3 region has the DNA TGTGCCAGCAGTCCGGACTCCCACTACAATGAGCAGTTCTTC. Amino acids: CASSPDSHYNEQFF.

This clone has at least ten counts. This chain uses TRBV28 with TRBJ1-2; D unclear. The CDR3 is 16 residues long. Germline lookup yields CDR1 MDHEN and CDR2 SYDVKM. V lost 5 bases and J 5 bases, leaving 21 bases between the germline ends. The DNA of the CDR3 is TGTGCCAGCAGTCGAAGCTCAGGAGTTGGAGGTTATGGCTACACCTTC. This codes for CASSRSSGVGGYGYTF.

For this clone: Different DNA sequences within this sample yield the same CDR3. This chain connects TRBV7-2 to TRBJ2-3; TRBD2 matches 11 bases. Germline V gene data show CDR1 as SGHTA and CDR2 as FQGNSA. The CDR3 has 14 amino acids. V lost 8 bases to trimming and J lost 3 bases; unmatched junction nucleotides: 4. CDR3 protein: CASRLAGGTDTQYF. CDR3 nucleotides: TGTGCCAGCCGGCTAGCGGGGGGAACAGATACGCAGTATTTT.

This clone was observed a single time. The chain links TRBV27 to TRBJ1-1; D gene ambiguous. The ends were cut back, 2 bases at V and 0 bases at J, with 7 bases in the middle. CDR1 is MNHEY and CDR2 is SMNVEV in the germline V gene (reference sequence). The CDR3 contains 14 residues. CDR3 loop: CASSLGTLNTEAFF. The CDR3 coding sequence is TGTGCCAGCAGTTTAGGCACCTTGAACACTGAAGCTTTCTTT.

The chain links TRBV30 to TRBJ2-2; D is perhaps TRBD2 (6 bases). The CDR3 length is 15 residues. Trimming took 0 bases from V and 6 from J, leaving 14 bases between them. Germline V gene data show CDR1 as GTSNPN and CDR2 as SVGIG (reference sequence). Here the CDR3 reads CAWSVHKGLPGELFF. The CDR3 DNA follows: TGTGCCTGGAGTGTACATAAGGGACTGCCCGGGGAGCTGTTTTTT.

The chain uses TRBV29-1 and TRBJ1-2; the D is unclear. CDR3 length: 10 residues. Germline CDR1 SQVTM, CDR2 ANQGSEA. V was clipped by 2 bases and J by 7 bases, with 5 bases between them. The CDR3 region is CSVESAGYTF. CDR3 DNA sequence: TGCAGCGTTGAATCGGCTGGCTACACCTTC.

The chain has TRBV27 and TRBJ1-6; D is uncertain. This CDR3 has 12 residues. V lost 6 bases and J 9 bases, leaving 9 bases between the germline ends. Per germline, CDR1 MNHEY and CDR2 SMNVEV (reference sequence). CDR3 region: CASSRLGSPLHF. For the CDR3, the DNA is TGTGCCAGCAGCCGCCTAGGTTCACCCCTCCACTTT.

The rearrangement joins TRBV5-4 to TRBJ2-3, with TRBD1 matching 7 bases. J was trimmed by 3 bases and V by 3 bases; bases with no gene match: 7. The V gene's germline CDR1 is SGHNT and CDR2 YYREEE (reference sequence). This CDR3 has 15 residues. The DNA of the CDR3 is TGTGCCAGCAGCTCCCGGGACAGCGTTACAGATACGCAGTATTTT. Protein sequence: CASSSRDSVTDTQYF. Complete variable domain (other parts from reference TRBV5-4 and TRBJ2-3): ETGVTQSPTHLIKTRGQQVTLRCSSQSGHNTVSWYQQALGQGPQFIFQYYREEENGRGNFPPRFSGLQFPNYSSELNVNALELDDSALYLCASSSRDSVTDTQYFGPGTRLTVL.

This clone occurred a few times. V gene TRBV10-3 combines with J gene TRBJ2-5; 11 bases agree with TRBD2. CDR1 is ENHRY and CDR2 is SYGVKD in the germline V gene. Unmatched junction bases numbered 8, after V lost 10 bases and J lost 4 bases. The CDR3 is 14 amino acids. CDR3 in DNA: TGTGCCACCGTAGCGGGAGGGCCCGGAGAGACCCAGTACTTC. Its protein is CATVAGGPGETQYF.

The CDR3 region has the DNA TGCGCCAGCAGTGTCGCGGGAGGCCAAGAGACCCAGTACTTC. The encoded protein is CASSVAGGQETQYF. J is TRBJ2-5 and V is TRBV5-1; TRBD2 agrees at 8 bases. CDR3 length equals 14 residues. CDR1 and CDR2 (germline): SGHRS, YFSETQ. Trimming at V came to 5 bases and at J to 1 base, leaving 4 bases not matched to a gene.

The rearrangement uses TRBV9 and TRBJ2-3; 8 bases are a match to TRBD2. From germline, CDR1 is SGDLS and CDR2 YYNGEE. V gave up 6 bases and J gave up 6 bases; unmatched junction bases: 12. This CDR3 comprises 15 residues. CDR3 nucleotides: TGTGCCAGCAATCGACCAGCGGGAGAAGGGGATACGCAGTATTTT. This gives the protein CASNRPAGEGDTQYF.

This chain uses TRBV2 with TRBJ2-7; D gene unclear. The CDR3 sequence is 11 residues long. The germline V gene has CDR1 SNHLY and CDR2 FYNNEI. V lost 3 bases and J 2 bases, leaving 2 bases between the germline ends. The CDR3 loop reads CASSDAYEQYF. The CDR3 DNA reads TGTGCCAGCAGTGATGCCTACGAGCAGTACTTC.

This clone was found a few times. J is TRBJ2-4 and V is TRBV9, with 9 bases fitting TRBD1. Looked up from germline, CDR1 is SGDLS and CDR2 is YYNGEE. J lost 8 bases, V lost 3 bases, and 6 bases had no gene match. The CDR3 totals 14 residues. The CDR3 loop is CASSEGQGRDIQYF. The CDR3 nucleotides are TGTGCCAGCAGCGAGGGACAGGGACGGGACATTCAGTACTTC.

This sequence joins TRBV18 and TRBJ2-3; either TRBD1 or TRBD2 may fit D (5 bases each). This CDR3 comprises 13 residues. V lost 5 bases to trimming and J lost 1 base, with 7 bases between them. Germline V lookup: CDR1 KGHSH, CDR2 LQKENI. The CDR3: CASSGDGTDTQYF. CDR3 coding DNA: TGTGCCAGCTCAGGGGACGGCACAGATACGCAGTATTTT.

The CDR3 loop reads CASSLGQEPYGYTF. The CDR3 bases are TGTGCCAGCAGCTTGGGACAGGAACCCTATGGCTACACCTTC. The chain uses TRBV7-2 and TRBJ1-2, with 8 nucleotides matching TRBD1. V dropped 3 bases and J dropped 4; count of bases not matched to a gene: 4. CDR3 length: 14 amino acids. Germline CDR1 SGHTA, CDR2 FQGNSA.

The CDR3 here is CASSLDANEKLFF. The CDR3 nucleotides read TGTGCCAGCTCCCTTGACGCTAATGAAAAACTGTTTTTT. The chain links TRBV18 to TRBJ1-4; no clear D. CDR1 and CDR2 (germline): KGHSH, LQKENI. Trimming removed 6 bases at V and 3 bases at J, with 8 bases between. This CDR3 is 13 amino acids long. Full variable domain (remainder filled in from reference TRBV18 and TRBJ1-4): NAGVMQNPRHLVRRRGQEARLRCSPMKGHSHVYWYRQLPEEGLKFMVYLQKENIIDESGMPKERFSAEFPKEGPSILRIQQVVRGDSAAYFCASSLDANEKLFFGSGTQLSVL.

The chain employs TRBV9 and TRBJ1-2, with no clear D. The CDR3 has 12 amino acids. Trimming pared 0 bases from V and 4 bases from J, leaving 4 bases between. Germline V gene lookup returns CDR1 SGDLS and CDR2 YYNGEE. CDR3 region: CASSVVSYGYTF. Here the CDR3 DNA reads TGTGCCAGCAGCGTAGTTTCCTATGGCTACACCTTC.

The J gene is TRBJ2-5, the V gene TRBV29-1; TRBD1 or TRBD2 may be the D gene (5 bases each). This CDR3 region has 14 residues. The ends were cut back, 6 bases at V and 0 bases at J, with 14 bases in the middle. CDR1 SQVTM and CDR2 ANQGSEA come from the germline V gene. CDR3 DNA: TGCAGCGTGCCCGGGGCGCCGTACCAAGAGACCCAGTACTTC. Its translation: CSVPGAPYQETQYF.

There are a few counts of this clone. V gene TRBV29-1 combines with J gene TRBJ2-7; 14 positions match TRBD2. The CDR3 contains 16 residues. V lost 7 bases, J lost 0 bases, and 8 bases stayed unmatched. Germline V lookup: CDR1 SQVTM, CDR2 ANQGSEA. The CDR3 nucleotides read TGCAGCGCTGGGGGGACTAGCGGGAGTAGCTCCTACGAGCAGTACTTC. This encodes CSAGGTSGSSSYEQYF.

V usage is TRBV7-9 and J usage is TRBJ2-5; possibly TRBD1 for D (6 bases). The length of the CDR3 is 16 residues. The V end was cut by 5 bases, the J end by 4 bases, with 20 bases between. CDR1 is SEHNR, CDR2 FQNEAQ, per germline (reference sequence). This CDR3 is CASSPHDRPPGETQYF. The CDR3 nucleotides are TGTGCCAGCAGCCCTCATGACAGGCCTCCGGGAGAGACCCAGTACTTC.

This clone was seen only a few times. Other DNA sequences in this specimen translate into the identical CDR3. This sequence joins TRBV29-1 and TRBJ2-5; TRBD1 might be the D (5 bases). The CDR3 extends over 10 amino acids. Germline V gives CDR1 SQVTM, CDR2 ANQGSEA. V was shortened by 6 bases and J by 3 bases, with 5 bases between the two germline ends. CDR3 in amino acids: CSVREETQYF. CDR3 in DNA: TGCAGCGTCAGGGAAGAGACCCAGTACTTC.